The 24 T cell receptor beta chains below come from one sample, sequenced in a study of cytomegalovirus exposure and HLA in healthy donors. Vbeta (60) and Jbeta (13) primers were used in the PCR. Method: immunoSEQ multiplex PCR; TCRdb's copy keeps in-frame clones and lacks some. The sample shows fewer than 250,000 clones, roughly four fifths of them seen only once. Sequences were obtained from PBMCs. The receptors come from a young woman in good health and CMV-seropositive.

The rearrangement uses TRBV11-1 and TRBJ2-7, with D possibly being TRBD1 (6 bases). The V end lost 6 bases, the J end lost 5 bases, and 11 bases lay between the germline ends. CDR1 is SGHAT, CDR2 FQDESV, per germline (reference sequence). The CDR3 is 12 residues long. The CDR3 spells CASRGADNEQYF. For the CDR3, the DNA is TGTGCCAGCAGGGGGGCTGATAACGAGCAGTACTTC.

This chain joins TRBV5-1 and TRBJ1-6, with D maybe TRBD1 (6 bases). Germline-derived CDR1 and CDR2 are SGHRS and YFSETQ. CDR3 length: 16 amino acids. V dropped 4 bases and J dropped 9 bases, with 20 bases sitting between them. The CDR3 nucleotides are TGCGCCAGCAGCCAGAAACAGGGCGGCTACGGTTCACCCCTCCACTTT. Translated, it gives CASSQKQGGYGSPLHF.

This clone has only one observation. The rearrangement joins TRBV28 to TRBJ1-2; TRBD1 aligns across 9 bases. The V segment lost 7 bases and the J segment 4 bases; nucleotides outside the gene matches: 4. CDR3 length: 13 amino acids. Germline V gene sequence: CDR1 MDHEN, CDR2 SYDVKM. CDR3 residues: CASTQGQGYGYTF. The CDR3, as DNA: TGTGCCAGCACCCAGGGACAGGGCTATGGCTACACCTTC.

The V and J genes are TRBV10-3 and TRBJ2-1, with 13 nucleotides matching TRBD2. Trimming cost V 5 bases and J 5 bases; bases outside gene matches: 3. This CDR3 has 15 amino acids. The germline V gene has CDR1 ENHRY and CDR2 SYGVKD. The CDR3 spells CAISQTSGGNNEQFF. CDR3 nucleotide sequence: TGTGCCATCAGTCAGACTAGCGGGGGGAACAATGAGCAGTTCTTC.

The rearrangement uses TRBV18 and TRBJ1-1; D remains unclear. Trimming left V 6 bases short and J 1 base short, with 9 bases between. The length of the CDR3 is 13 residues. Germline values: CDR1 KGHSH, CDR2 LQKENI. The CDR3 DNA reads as TGTGCCAGCTCTATCCAGGAGAACACTGAAGCTTTCTTT. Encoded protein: CASSIQENTEAFF.

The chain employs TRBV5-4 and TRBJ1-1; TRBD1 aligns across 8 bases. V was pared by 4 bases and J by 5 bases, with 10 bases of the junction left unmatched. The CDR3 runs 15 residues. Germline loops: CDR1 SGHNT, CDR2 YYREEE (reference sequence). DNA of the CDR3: TGTGCCAGCAGCAGGGCCAGGGGGCAAGGAACTGAAGCTTTCTTT. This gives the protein CASSRARGQGTEAFF.

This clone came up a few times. Here the CDR3 DNA reads TGTGCCAGCACCCACGGCGCGGGACAGCAGTACTTC. Encoded protein: CASTHGAGQQYF. This chain joins TRBV6-6 and TRBJ2-7; D might be TRBD2 (6 bases). The CDR3 is 12 amino acids. V was pared by 7 bases and J by 8 bases, with 15 bases between. The germline gives CDR1 MNHNY, CDR2 SVGAGI (reference sequence).

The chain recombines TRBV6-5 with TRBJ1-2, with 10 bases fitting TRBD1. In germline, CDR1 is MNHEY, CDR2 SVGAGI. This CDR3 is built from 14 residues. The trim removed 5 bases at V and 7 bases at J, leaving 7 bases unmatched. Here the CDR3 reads CASSSRQGASGYTF. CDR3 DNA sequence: TGTGCCAGCAGTAGTAGACAGGGGGCGAGTGGCTACACCTTC.

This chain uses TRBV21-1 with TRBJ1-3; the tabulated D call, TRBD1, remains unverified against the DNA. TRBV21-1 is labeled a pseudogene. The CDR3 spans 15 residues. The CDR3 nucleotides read TGTGCCAGCAGCAAAGGGGACAGAAGGACAGTCGCCATATATTTT. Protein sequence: CASSKGDRRTVAIYF.

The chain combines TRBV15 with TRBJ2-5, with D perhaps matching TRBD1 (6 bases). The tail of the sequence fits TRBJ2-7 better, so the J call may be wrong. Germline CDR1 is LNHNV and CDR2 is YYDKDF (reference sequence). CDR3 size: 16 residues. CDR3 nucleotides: TGTGCCACCAGCAGAGAGGGGACATCGAGCTCCTACGAGCAGTACTTC. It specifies CATSREGTSSSYEQYF.

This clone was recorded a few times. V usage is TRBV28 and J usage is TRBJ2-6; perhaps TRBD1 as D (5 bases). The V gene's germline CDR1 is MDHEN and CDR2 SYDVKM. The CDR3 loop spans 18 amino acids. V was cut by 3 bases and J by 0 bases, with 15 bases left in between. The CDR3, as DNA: TGTGCCAGCAGTTTCCAAAGGGGCGTTCGCTCTGGGGCCAACGTCCTGACTTTC. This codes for CASSFQRGVRSGANVLTF.

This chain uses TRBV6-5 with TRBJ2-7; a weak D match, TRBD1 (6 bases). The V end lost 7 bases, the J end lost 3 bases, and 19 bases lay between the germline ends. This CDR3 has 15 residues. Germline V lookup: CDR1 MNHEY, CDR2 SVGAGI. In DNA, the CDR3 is TGTGCCAGCACCCCTACGTGGACAGATTTCTACGAGCAGTACTTC. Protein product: CASTPTWTDFYEQYF.

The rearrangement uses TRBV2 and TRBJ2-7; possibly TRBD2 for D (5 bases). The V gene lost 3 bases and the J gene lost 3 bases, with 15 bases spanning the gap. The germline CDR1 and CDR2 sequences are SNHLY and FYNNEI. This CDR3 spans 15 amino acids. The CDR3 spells CASSEGVAQFYEQYF. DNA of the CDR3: TGTGCCAGCAGTGAGGGAGTAGCTCAGTTCTACGAGCAGTACTTC.

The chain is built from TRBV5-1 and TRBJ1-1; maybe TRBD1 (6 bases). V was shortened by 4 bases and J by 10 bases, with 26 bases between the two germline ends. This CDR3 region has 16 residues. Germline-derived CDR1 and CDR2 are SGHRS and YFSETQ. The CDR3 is CASSRGRQAQELGAFF. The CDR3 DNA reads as TGCGCCAGCAGCAGAGGGCGACAGGCTCAAGAGTTGGGAGCTTTCTTT. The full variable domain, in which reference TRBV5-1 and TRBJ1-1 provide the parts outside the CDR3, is KAGVTQTPRYLIKTRGQQVTLSCSPISGHRSVSWYQQTPGQGLQFLFEYFSETQRNKGNFPGRFSGRQFSNSRSEMNVSTLELGDSALYLCASSRGRQAQELGAFFGQGTRLTVV.

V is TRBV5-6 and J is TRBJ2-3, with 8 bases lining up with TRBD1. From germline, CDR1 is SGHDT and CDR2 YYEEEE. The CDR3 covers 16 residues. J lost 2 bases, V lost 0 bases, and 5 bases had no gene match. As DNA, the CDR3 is TGTGCCAGCAGCTTGGCCGTGGACAGGGCCACAGATACGCAGTATTTT. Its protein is CASSLAVDRATDTQYF.

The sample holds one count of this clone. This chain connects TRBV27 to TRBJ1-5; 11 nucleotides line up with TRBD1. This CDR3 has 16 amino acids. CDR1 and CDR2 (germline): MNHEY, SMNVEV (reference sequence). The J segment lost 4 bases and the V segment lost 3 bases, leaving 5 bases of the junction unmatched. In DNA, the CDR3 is TGTGCCAGCAGTTTTAGAGGGACAGGGGGAAATCAGCCCCAGCATTTT. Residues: CASSFRGTGGNQPQHF.

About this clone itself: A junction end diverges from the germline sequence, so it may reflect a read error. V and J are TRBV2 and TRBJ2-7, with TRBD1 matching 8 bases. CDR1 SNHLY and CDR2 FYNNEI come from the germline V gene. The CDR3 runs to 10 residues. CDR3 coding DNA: TGTGCCAGCACCCTGGGACAGGTCCACTTC. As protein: CASTLGQVHF.

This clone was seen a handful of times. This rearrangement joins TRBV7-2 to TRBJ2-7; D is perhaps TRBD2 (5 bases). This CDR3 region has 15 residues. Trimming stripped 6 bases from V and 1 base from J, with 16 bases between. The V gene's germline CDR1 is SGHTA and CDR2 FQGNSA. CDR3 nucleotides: TGTGCCAGCAGGATAGGAGGATCCAATTCCTACGAGCAGTACTTC. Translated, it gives CASRIGGSNSYEQYF.

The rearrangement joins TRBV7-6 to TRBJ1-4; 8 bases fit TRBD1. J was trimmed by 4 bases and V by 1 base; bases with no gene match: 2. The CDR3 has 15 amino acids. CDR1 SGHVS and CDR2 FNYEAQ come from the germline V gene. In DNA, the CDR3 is TGTGCCAGCAGCTTAGGGACAGGGATTAATGAAAAACTGTTTTTT. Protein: CASSLGTGINEKLFF.

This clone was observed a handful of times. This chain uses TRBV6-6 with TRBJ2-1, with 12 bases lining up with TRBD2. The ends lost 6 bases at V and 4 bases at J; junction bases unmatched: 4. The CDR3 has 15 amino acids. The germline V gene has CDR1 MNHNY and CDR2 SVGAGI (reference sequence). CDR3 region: CASRPLAGGYNEQFF. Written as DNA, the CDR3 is TGTGCCAGCAGACCCCTAGCGGGGGGGTACAATGAGCAGTTCTTC.

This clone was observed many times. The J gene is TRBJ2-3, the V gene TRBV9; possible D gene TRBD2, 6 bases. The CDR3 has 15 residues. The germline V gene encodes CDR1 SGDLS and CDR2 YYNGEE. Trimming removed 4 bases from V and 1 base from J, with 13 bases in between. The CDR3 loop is CASSPISGRTDTQYF. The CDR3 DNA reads TGTGCCAGCAGCCCAATTAGCGGACGCACAGATACGCAGTATTTT.

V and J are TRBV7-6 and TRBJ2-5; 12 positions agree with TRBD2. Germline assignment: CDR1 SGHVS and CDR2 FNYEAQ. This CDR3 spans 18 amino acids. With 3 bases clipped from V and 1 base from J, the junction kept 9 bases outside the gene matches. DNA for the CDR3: TGTGCCAGCAGCTTGTCTAGCGGGGGGGCCCGATCCCAAGAGACCCAGTACTTC. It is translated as CASSLSSGGARSQETQYF.

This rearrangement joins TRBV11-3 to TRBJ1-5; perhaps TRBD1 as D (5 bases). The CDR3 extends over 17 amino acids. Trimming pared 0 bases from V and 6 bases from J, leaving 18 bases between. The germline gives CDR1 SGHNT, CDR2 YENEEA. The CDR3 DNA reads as TGTGCCAGCAGCTTAGATTGTGCTCGGGGGGGAACTCAGCCCCAGCATTTT. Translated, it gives CASSLDCARGGTQPQHF. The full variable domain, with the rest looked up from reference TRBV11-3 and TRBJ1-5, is EAGVVQSPRYKIIEKKQPVAFWCNPISGHNTLYWYLQNLGQGPELLIRYENEEAVDDSQLPKDRFSAERLKGVDSTLKIQPAELGDSAVYLCASSLDCARGGTQPQHFGDGTRLSIL.

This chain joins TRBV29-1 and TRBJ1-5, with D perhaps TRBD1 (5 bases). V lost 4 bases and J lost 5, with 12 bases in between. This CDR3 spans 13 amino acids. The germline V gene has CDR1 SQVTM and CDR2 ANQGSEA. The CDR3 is CSVAQGKDQPQHF. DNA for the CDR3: TGCAGCGTTGCCCAGGGAAAAGATCAGCCCCAGCATTTT.